The rows below give T cell receptor beta chains drawn from one sample of a study of cytomegalovirus exposure and HLA in healthy donors. Produced via immunoSEQ multiplex PCR; TCRdb's table is partial and in-frame only. The table shows 210,000 or so clones, with 80% to 90% occurring only once. The specimen sequenced was PBMCs. Receptors were obtained from a girl aged 2 to 10 in good health and CMV-seronegative. Both conserved end residues are part of each CDR3. The order of the fields is J gene, clone size, D gene, V gene, CDR3 protein, CDR3 DNA. D genes are given only for firm matches. Clone size is not always given. Where it is, it says once, few, many or a class for expanded clones.

>TRBJ2-7|-|-|TRBV10-2
CASSVMRYYEQYF
TGCGCCAGCAGTGTAATGCGCTACTACGAGCAGTACTTC
>TRBJ1-1|-|-|TRBV10-2
CATSPSSEAFF
TGCGCCACGAGCCCGTCGAGTGAAGCTTTCTTT
>TRBJ1-1|once|TRBD1|TRBV18
CASSPRQGSVNTEAFF
TGTGCCAGCTCACCGCGACAGGGGAGCGTTAACACTGAAGCTTTCTTT
>TRBJ2-3|few|TRBD2|TRBV2
CARGLADLYTQYF
TGTGCCAGGGGACTAGCGGATTTATATACGCAGTATTTT
>TRBJ1-3|-|TRBD1|TRBV5-4
CASSRTGGSGNTIYF
TGTGCCAGCAGCAGAACAGGGGGCTCTGGAAACACCATATATTTT
>TRBJ2-1|-|TRBD1|TRBV4-1
CASSQWGTGFNEQFF
TGCGCCAGCAGCCAATGGGGGACAGGGTTCAATGAGCAGTTCTTC
>TRBJ2-3|few|-|TRBV9
CASSVASTDTQYF
TGTGCCAGCAGCGTAGCTTCCACAGATACGCAGTATTTT
>TRBJ1-2|-|TRBD1|TRBV4-2
CASSREQGDYGYTF
TGTGCCAGCAGCCGAGAACAGGGGGACTATGGCTACACCTTC
>TRBJ2-7|-|TRBD2|TRBV10-1
CASSDAGGIYEQYF
TGCGCCAGCAGTGACGCGGGAGGTATCTACGAGCAGTACTTC
>TRBJ2-2|-|TRBD1|TRBV5-6
CASSAYTGEINTGELFF
TGTGCCAGCAGCGCGTATACAGGGGAGATTAACACCGGGGAGCTGTTTTTT
>TRBJ1-2|-|TRBD1|TRBV6-1
CASSTGGNYGYTF
TGTGCCAGCAGTACAGGGGGCAACTATGGCTACACCTTC
>TRBJ1-2|-|-|TRBV2
CASSVRERVNYGYTF
TGTGCCAGCAGTGTGCGGGAGAGGGTTAACTATGGCTACACCTTC
>TRBJ2-1|-|-|TRBV25-1
CASSPGNEQFF
TGTGCCAGCAGTCCGGGGAATGAGCAGTTCTTC
>TRBJ1-1|-|-|TRBV5-1
CASSLGFYTGQNTEAFF
TGCGCCAGCAGCTTGGGATTCTATACAGGGCAGAACACTGAAGCTTTCTTT
>TRBJ2-1|-|TRBD1|TRBV7-2
CASSLVQGAYNEQFF
TGTGCCAGCAGCTTGGTACAGGGGGCCTACAATGAGCAGTTCTTC
>TRBJ2-7|-|TRBD1|TRBV27
CASSFGTEWGEQYF
TGTGCCAGCAGTTTCGGGACAGAATGGGGGGAGCAGTACTTC
>TRBJ2-7|-|TRBD2|TRBV7-9
CASSVLQAGVTSYEQYF
TGTGCCAGCAGCGTACTTCAGGCGGGGGTCACCTCCTACGAGCAGTACTTC
>TRBJ2-3|-|TRBD2|TRBV7-2
CASSLGGSGMYTDTQYF
TGTGCCAGCAGCTTAGGAGGTAGCGGGATGTACACAGATACGCAGTATTTT
>TRBJ2-3|-|TRBD1|TRBV18
CASSPSGQGGDTQYF
TGTGCCAGCTCACCATCCGGACAGGGAGGAGATACGCAGTATTTT
>TRBJ2-7|once|TRBD1|TRBV27
CASSRRLGQGYEQYF
TGTGCTAGCAGTCGACGGCTAGGACAGGGCTACGAGCAGTACTTC
>TRBJ1-6|once|-|TRBV4-1
CASSQAGGYNSPLHF
TGCGCCAGCAGCCAAGCCGGAGGCTATAATTCACCCCTCCACTTT
>TRBJ2-4|once|-|TRBV6-5
CASSYGAPAKNIQYF
TGTGCCAGCAGTTACGGGGCCCCAGCCAAAAACATTCAGTACTTC
>TRBJ2-1|once|TRBD2|TRBV6-5
CASSPSGGVYNEQFF
TGTGCCAGCAGCCCTAGCGGGGGGGTCTACAATGAGCAGTTCTTC
>TRBJ2-1|-|-|TRBV11-2
CASSSVAGWPNEQFF
TGTGCCAGCAGCTCCGTGGCGGGATGGCCCAATGAGCAGTTCTTC
>TRBJ1-2|once|TRBD1|TRBV6-5
CASNPGQGFYGYTF
TGTGCCAGCAACCCGGGACAGGGTTTCTATGGCTACACCTTC
>TRBJ1-2|-|-|TRBV21-1
CASSKAGTMAGYTF
TGTGCCAGCAGCAAAGCGGGGACAATGGCTGGCTACACCTTC
>TRBJ1-1|few|-|TRBV6-1
CASSASGVGLNTEAFF
TGTGCCAGCAGTGCTTCAGGGGTAGGATTGAACACTGAAGCTTTCTTT
>TRBJ2-1|-|-|TRBV10-3
CAISEGGANSYNEQFF
TGTGCCATCAGTGAGGGGGGGGCTAACTCCTACAATGAGCAGTTCTTC
>TRBJ1-1|-|TRBD1|TRBV19
CASSRTGGWVNTEAFF
TGTGCCAGTAGTCGGACAGGGGGCTGGGTGAACACTGAAGCTTTCTTT
>TRBJ2-5|-|TRBD2|TRBV2
CASSVPPRGGKRAIQETQYF
TGTGCCAGCAGTGTTCCCCCCCGGGGGGGCAAGCGGGCGATTCAAGAGACCCAGTACTTC
>TRBJ2-3|-|-|TRBV9
CASSGAATDTQYF
TGTGCCAGCAGCGGGGCCGCTACAGATACGCAGTATTTT
>TRBJ1-3|-|-|TRBV5-1
CASSNQGSGNTIYF
TGCGCCAGCAGCAATCAGGGTTCTGGAAACACCATATATTTT
>TRBJ2-7|-|-|TRBV11-2
CASSPRRGIGVYEQYF
TGTGCCAGCAGCCCGCGAAGGGGCATTGGGGTCTACGAGCAGTACTTC
>TRBJ1-5|-|-|TRBV30
CAWTAGQRGNQPQHF
TGTGCCTGGACAGCCGGACAAAGAGGCAATCAGCCCCAGCATTTT